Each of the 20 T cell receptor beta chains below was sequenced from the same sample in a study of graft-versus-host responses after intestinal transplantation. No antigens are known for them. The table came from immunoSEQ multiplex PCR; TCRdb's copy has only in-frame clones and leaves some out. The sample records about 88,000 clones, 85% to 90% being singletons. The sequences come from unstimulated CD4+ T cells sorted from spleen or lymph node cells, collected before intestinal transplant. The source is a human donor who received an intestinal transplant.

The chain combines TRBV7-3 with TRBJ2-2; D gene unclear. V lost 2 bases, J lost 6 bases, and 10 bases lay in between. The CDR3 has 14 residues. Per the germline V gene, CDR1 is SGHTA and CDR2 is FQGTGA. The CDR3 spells CASSLGAASGELFF. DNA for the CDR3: TGTGCCAGCAGCTTAGGTGCTGCGTCCGGGGAGCTGTTTTTT.

The CDR3 DNA sequence: TGCGCCAGCAGCCCCGGGACATACCTCAGGGATACGCAGTATTTT. Translated, it gives CASSPGTYLRDTQYF. The J gene is TRBJ2-3, the V gene TRBV5-1; possible D gene TRBD1, 6 bases. V was trimmed by 4 bases and J by 6 bases, leaving 18 bases between them. In germline, CDR1 is SGHRS, CDR2 YFSETQ. The CDR3 has 15 amino acids.

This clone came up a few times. CDR3 coding DNA: TGCAGCGCGAAGGACAGTGCAACTAATGAAAAACTGTTTTTT. Encoded protein: CSAKDSATNEKLFF. The chain carries TRBV29-1 and TRBJ1-4; D might be TRBD1 (6 bases). Trimming took off 7 bases at V and 0 bases at J, with 12 bases between the two ends. The CDR3 length is 14 residues. In germline, CDR1 is SQVTM, CDR2 ANQGSEA. Looking up the rest from reference TRBV29-1 and TRBJ1-4 gives the full variable domain: SAVISQKPSRDICQRGTSLTIQCQVDSQVTMMFWYRQQPGQSLTLIATANQGSEATYESGFVIDKFPISRPNLTFSTLTVSNMSPEDSSIYLCSAKDSATNEKLFFGSGTQLSVL.

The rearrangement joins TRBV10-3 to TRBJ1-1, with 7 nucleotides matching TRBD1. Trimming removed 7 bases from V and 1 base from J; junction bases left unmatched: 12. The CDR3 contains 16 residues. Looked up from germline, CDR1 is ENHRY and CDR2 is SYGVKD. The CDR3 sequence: CAINRDGQASNTEAFF. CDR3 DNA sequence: TGTGCCATCAATCGGGATGGACAGGCCTCGAACACTGAAGCTTTCTTT.

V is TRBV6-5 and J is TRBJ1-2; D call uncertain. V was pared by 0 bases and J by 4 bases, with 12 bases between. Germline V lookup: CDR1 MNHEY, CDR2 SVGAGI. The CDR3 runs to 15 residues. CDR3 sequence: CASSYSRYRPYGYTF. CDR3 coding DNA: TGTGCCAGCAGTTACTCGAGGTATCGACCCTATGGCTACACCTTC.

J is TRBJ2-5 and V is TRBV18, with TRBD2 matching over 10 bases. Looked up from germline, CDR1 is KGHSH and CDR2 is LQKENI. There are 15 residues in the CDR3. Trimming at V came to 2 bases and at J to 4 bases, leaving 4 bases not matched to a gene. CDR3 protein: CASSPVPSGGETQYF. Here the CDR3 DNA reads TGTGCCAGCTCACCAGTGCCTAGCGGGGGAGAGACCCAGTACTTC.

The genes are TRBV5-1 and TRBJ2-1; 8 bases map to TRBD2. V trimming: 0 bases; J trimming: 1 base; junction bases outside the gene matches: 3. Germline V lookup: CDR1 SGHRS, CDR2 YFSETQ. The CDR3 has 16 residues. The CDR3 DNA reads TGCGCCAGCAGCTTGGGCGGGGGGTTTTCCTACAATGAGCAGTTCTTC. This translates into CASSLGGGFSYNEQFF. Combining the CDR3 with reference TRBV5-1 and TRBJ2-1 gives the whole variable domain KAGVTQTPRYLIKTRGQQVTLSCSPISGHRSVSWYQQTPGQGLQFLFEYFSETQRNKGNFPGRFSGRQFSNSRSEMNVSTLELGDSALYLCASSLGGGFSYNEQFFGPGTRLTVL.

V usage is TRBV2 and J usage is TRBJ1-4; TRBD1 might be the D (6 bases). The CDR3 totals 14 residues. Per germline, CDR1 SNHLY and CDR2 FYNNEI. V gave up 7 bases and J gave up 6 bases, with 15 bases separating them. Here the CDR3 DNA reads TGTGCCAGCACGGGCGGACAGCCCGATGAAAAACTGTTTTTT. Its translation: CASTGGQPDEKLFF.

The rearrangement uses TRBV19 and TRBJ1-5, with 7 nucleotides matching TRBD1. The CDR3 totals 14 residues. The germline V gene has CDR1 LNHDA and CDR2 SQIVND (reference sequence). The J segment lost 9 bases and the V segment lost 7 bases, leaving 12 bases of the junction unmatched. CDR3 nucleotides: TGTGCCAGTACCACGGAGGGGGCTTTTGTGCCCCAGCATTTT. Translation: CASTTEGAFVPQHF.

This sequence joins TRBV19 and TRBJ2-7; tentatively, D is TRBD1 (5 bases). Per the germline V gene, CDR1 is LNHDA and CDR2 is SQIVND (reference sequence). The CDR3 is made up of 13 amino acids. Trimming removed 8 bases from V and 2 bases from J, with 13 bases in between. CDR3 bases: TGTGCCAGTGGTCCCCGACAGACCTACGAGCAGTACTTC. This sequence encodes CASGPRQTYEQYF.

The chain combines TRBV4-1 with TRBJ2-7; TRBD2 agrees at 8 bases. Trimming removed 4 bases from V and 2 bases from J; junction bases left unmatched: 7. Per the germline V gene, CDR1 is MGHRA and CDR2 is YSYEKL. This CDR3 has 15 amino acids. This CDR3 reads CASSPIAGPTYEQYF. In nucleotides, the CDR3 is TGCGCCAGCAGCCCCATAGCGGGGCCGACCTACGAGCAGTACTTC.

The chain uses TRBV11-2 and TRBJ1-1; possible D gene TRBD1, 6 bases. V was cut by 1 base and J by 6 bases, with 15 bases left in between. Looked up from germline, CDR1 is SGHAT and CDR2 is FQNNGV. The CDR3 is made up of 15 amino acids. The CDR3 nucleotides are TGTGCCAGCAGCTTAGGATGGGCTACAGGGTCTGAAGCTTTCTTT. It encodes CASSLGWATGSEAFF. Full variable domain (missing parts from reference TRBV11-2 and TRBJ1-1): EAGVAQSPRYKIIEKRQSVAFWCNPISGHATLYWYQQILGQGPKLLIQFQNNGVVDDSQLPKDRFSAERLKGVDSTLKIQPAKLEDSAVYLCASSLGWATGSEAFFGQGTRLTVV.

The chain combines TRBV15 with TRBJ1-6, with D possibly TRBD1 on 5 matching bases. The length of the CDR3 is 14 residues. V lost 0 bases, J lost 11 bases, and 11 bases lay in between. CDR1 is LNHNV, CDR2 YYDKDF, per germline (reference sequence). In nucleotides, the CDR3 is TGTGCCACCAGCAGAGAGGCAGGGCGAACACCCCTCCACTTT. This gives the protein CATSREAGRTPLHF.

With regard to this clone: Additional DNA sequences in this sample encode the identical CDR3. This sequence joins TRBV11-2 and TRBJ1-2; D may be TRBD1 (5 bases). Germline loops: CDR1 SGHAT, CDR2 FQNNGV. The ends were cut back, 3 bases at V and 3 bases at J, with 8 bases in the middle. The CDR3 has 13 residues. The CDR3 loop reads CASSFGGDYGYTF. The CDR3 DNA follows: TGTGCCAGCAGCTTTGGGGGGGACTATGGCTACACCTTC.

CDR3 protein: CASSVGGGPAYNSPLHF. Written as DNA, the CDR3 is TGTGCCAGCAGCGTAGGTGGGGGCCCTGCCTATAATTCACCCCTCCACTTT. The rearrangement uses TRBV9 and TRBJ1-6; a weak D match, TRBD1 (6 bases). This CDR3 comprises 17 residues. V lost 0 bases, J lost 2 bases, and 12 bases lay in between. CDR1 and CDR2 (germline): SGDLS, YYNGEE.

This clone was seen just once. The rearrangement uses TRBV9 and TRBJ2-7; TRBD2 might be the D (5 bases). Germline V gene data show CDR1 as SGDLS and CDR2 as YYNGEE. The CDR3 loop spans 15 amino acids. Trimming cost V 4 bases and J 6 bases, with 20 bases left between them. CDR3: CASSPGLALNGEQYF. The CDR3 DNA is TGTGCCAGCAGCCCCGGGCTAGCTCTCAACGGCGAGCAGTACTTC.

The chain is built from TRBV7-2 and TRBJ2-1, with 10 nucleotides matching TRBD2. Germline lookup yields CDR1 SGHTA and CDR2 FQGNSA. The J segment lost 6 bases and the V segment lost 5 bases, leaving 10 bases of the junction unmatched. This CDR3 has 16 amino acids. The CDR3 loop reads CASSPRGVAGGNEQFF. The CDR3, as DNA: TGTGCCAGCAGCCCCCGGGGGGTAGCGGGGGGCAATGAGCAGTTCTTC.

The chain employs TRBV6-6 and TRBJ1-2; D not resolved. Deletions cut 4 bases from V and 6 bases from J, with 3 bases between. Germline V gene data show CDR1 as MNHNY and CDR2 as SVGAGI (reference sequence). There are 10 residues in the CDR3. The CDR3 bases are TGTGCCAGCAGTTCAGATGGCTACACCTTC. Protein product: CASSSDGYTF.

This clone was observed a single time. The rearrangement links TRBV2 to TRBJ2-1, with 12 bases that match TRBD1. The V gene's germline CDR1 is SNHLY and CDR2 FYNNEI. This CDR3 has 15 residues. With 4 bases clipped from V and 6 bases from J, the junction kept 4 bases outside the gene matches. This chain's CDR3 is CASSGDRGRLNEQFF. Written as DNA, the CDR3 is TGTGCCAGCAGTGGGGACAGGGGGCGCCTCAATGAGCAGTTCTTC. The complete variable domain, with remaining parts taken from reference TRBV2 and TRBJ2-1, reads EPEVTQTPSHQVTQMGQEVILRCVPISNHLYFYWYRQILGQKVEFLVSFYNNEISEKSEIFDDQFSVERPDGSNFTLKIRSTKLEDSAMYFCASSGDRGRLNEQFFGPGTRLTVL.

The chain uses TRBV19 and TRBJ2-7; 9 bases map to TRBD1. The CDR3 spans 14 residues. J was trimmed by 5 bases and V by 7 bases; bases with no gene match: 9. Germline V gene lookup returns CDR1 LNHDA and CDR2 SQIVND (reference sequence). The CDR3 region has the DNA TGTGCCAGTAACGACAGGGGGATGCGAAACGAGCAGTACTTC. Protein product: CASNDRGMRNEQYF.